Following are 6 T cell receptor beta chains from one sample sequenced in a study of shared clonotypes between healthy human individuals. The protocol was immunoSEQ multiplex PCR, while the TCRdb copy is restricted to in-frame clones and leaves out a portion. The sample records about 600,000 clones, more than 95% being singletons. Specimen: naive CD4+ T cells sorted from blood. Regarding subset: CD45RA+ positively selected. All receptors derive from a woman in her thirties in good health.

This rearrangement joins TRBV25-1 to TRBJ1-1; D unclear. CDR3 length: 15 residues. The germline V gene encodes CDR1 MGHDK and CDR2 SYGVNS. V was pared by 3 bases and J by 2 bases, with 13 bases between. The CDR3 nucleotides are TGTGCCAGCAGTGACTCAAGAGGGCTTAACACTGAAGCTTTCTTT. This codes for CASSDSRGLNTEAFF.

The rearrangement uses TRBV27 and TRBJ2-2, with D perhaps TRBD1 (6 bases). CDR3 size: 15 residues. Per germline, CDR1 MNHEY and CDR2 SMNVEV (reference sequence). Trimming stripped 6 bases from V and 3 bases from J, with 14 bases between. The chain's CDR3 is CASRQQGSYTGELFF. The DNA for the CDR3 is TGTGCCAGCAGGCAACAGGGTTCGTACACCGGGGAGCTGTTTTTT.

This chain links TRBV2 with TRBJ2-5; no clear D. V gave up 2 bases and J gave up 1 base, with 2 bases separating them. The CDR3 sequence is 12 residues long. Germline V gene data show CDR1 as SNHLY and CDR2 as FYNNEI. CDR3 nucleotide sequence: TGTGCCAGCAGTGAACTCCAAGAGACCCAGTACTTC. Translating gives CASSELQETQYF.

V is TRBV29-1 and J is TRBJ1-1, with D possibly TRBD1 on 6 matching bases. The CDR3 loop spans 15 amino acids. Between the trimmed V and J ends, which lost 5 bases and 4 bases, there was a span of 20 bases. Germline CDR1 SQVTM, CDR2 ANQGSEA. CDR3 sequence (DNA): TGCAGCGTTAAGGGTCTCGACAGGCTGGGCACTGAAGCTTTCTTT. This translates into CSVKGLDRLGTEAFF.

The gene calls are TRBV14 and TRBJ2-3; 7 bases line up with TRBD2. Looked up from germline, CDR1 is SGHDN and CDR2 is FVKESK. Trimming cost V 7 bases and J 2 bases; bases outside gene matches: 12. CDR3 length: 16 residues. The CDR3 bases are TGTGCCAGCATGCGAGGCGGACGGGGGGACACAGATACGCAGTATTTT. Its translation is CASMRGGRGDTDTQYF.

The genes are TRBV2 and TRBJ2-7; 7 nucleotides align to TRBD1. The CDR3 loop spans 13 amino acids. J gave up 2 bases and V 8 bases, and 6 bases lay outside the gene matches. Germline assignment: CDR1 SNHLY and CDR2 FYNNEI. CDR3 coding DNA: TGTGCCAGCGGGGGACAGAGTACCTACGAGCAGTACTTC. Its translation is CASGGQSTYEQYF.